The 29 T cell receptor beta chains given below trace back to one sample, sequenced in a study of blood T cells in healthy people across ages. With a J-beta primer mix and a sample-barcoded 5' primer, a second PCR ran roughly 6 to 12 cycles. TCRdb ran MiXCR on the 5' RACE reads and lists one entry per CDR3 protein. Here the sample spans 660,000 or so distinct CDR3 sequences, around 54% being singletons. Sequenced sample: blood. The origin of the receptors is a man between 60 and 75 years old in good health.

V usage is TRBV7-9 and J usage is TRBJ2-4, with TRBD2 matching over 10 bases. V shed 5 bases and J 13 bases; nucleotides not matched to a gene: 11. The CDR3 consists of 14 residues. Germline lookup yields CDR1 SEHNR and CDR2 FQNEAQ (reference sequence). The CDR3 DNA follows: TGTGCCAGCAGCCCTAGCGGGGGCCGCAATGAGCAGTACTTC. Protein: CASSPSGGRNEQYF.

This clonotype has more than one count but fewer than ten. The chain combines TRBV20-1 with TRBJ2-5; 12 bases map to TRBD2. CDR3 length: 14 residues. Germline CDR1 is DFQATT and CDR2 is SNEGSKA (reference sequence). Germline trimming cut 5 bases from V and 2 bases from J; bases unmatched to any gene: 3. CDR3 amino acids: CSAPTSGRQETQYF. CDR3 nucleotides: TGCAGTGCTCCGACTAGCGGGAGACAAGAGACCCAGTACTTC.

The V gene is TRBV18, the J gene TRBJ1-5; D gene uncertain. The ends were cut back, 2 bases at V and 5 bases at J, with 10 bases in the middle. CDR1 and CDR2 (germline): KGHSH, LQKENI. This CDR3 is 14 amino acids long. DNA of the CDR3: TGTGCCAGCTCACCAGCGGTCGTCGATCAGCCCCAGCATTTT. Amino acid sequence: CASSPAVVDQPQHF.

This chain links TRBV29-1 with TRBJ1-4; D gene ambiguous. The V end was cut by 4 bases, the J end by 5 bases, with 14 bases between. The germline gives CDR1 SQVTM, CDR2 ANQGSEA. CDR3 length: 14 amino acids. CDR3 in DNA: TGCAGCGTTGTTATGGCGGCAGCAAATGAAAAACTGTTTTTT. This sequence encodes CSVVMAAANEKLFF. Combining the CDR3 with reference TRBV29-1 and TRBJ1-4 gives the whole variable domain SAVISQKPSRDICQRGTSLTIQCQVDSQVTMMFWYRQQPGQSLTLIATANQGSEATYESGFVIDKFPISRPNLTFSTLTVSNMSPEDSSIYLCSVVMAAANEKLFFGSGTQLSVL.

There are a few counts of this clonotype. This sequence joins TRBV21-1 and TRBJ2-7. TRBV21-1 is a recognized pseudogene. The length of the CDR3 is 16 residues. The chain's CDR3 is CASSKGGRLSSYEQYF. Written as DNA, the CDR3 is TGTGCCAGCAGCAAAGGAGGACGCCTAAGCTCCTACGAGCAGTACTTC.

V gene TRBV2 combines with J gene TRBJ2-1, with 7 bases matching TRBD2. The CDR3 length is 15 residues. J was trimmed by 9 bases and V by 9 bases; bases with no gene match: 17. The germline V gene has CDR1 SNHLY and CDR2 FYNNEI. The CDR3 DNA sequence: TGTGCCAGTCAACCTGGCCTAGCGGAAATGAGTGAGCAGTTCTTC. Encoded protein: CASQPGLAEMSEQFF.

The rearrangement joins TRBV20-1 to TRBJ2-7; TRBD1 matches at 10 bases. CDR3 length equals 14 residues. With 7 bases clipped from V and 4 bases from J, the junction kept 10 bases outside the gene matches. The germline V gene has CDR1 DFQATT and CDR2 SNEGSKA (reference sequence). The CDR3 DNA reads TGCAGTGTAGCGGCGGACAGGGGGGGTTACGAGCAGTACTTC. It specifies CSVAADRGGYEQYF.

V gene TRBV4-1 combines with J gene TRBJ1-6; the D is unclear. V shed 0 bases and J shed 8 bases, with 8 bases lying between them. Germline V gene lookup returns CDR1 MGHRA and CDR2 YSYEKL. The CDR3 totals 14 residues. The CDR3 is CASSQDHRDSPLHF. CDR3 bases: TGCGCCAGCAGCCAAGATCACCGGGATTCACCCCTCCACTTT.

The V call is TRBV10-2, the J call TRBJ1-2; the D gene is possibly TRBD1 (6 bases). V was cut by 8 bases and J by 5 bases, with 15 bases left in between. CDR1 and CDR2 (germline): WSHSY, SAAADI. The CDR3 contains 13 residues. Here the CDR3 reads CASHREAGYGYTF. For the CDR3, the DNA is TGCGCCAGCCACAGGGAAGCTGGGTATGGCTACACCTTC.

The chain carries TRBV10-3 and TRBJ1-1; 7 nucleotides agree with TRBD1. The CDR3 has 15 residues. Germline CDR1 reads ENHRY; CDR2 reads SYGVKD. The J segment lost 3 bases and the V segment lost 4 bases, leaving 8 bases of the junction unmatched. The CDR3 sequence is CAISGGDSWDTEAFF. In nucleotides, the CDR3 is TGTGCCATCAGTGGAGGGGACAGCTGGGACACTGAAGCTTTCTTT.

The genes are TRBV27 and TRBJ1-2; D unclear. Germline V gene sequence: CDR1 MNHEY, CDR2 SMNVEV (reference sequence). Between the trimmed V and J ends, which lost 3 bases and 7 bases, there was a span of 9 bases. This CDR3 region has 12 residues. Here the CDR3 DNA reads TGTGCCAGCAGTTTGTCTGGGTCTGGCTACACCTTC. It yields the protein CASSLSGSGYTF.

The rearrangement links TRBV4-1 to TRBJ2-6; TRBD1 might be the D (5 bases). Trimming removed 4 bases from V and 4 bases from J, with 17 bases in between. This CDR3 has 17 residues. In germline, CDR1 is MGHRA, CDR2 YSYEKL. CDR3 in amino acids: CASSPRLIGAGANVLTF. The CDR3 bases are TGCGCCAGCAGCCCCCGGCTGATAGGGGCCGGGGCCAACGTCCTGACTTTC.

V and J are TRBV14 and TRBJ2-1; 10 bases fit TRBD2. Per the germline V gene, CDR1 is SGHDN and CDR2 is FVKESK. The V segment lost 3 bases and the J segment 9 bases; nucleotides outside the gene matches: 11. The CDR3 has 16 amino acids. The CDR3 spells CASSHALLAGVVEQFF. CDR3 in DNA: TGTGCCAGCAGCCACGCCCTGCTAGCGGGGGTGGTTGAGCAGTTCTTC. Full variable domain (missing parts from reference TRBV14 and TRBJ2-1): EAGVTQFPSHSVIEKGQTVTLRCDPISGHDNLYWYRRVMGKEIKFLLHFVKESKQDESGMPNNRFLAERTGGTYSTLKVQPAELEDSGVYFCASSHALLAGVVEQFFGPGTRLTVL.

Only a few counts were recorded for this clonotype. This chain connects TRBV5-1 to TRBJ1-2; TRBD1 might be the D (6 bases). Germline CDR1 and CDR2: SGHRS and YFSETQ. The CDR3 extends over 16 amino acids. Trimming cost V 2 bases and J 3 bases, with 17 bases left between them. CDR3 protein: CASSLGGGATDYGYTF. CDR3 nucleotides: TGCGCCAGCAGCTTAGGCGGGGGGGCGACTGACTATGGCTACACCTTC.

The rearrangement uses TRBV12-3 or TRBV12-4 and TRBJ1-1; no reliable D call. CDR3 length: 14 residues. V was trimmed by 5 bases and J by 0 bases, leaving 10 bases between them. The CDR3 DNA reads as TGTGCCAGCAGTCGGGTCTCTATGAACACTGAAGCTTTCTTT. Protein product: CASSRVSMNTEAFF.

This sequence joins TRBV6-1 and TRBJ1-1; D call uncertain. Trimming removed 7 bases at V and 0 bases at J, with 9 bases between. Germline V CDR1 and CDR2: MNHNS, SASEGT. The CDR3 sequence is 13 residues long. The CDR3 DNA is TGTGCCAGCACGTCACAACTGAACACTGAAGCTTTCTTT. This sequence encodes CASTSQLNTEAFF.

The V call is TRBV20-1, the J call TRBJ2-3, with 10 nucleotides matching TRBD1. Looked up from germline, CDR1 is DFQATT and CDR2 is SNEGSKA (reference sequence). CDR3 length: 17 residues. The ends lost 2 bases at V and 4 bases at J; junction bases unmatched: 12. This CDR3 reads CSARPDAGQGSADTQYF. CDR3 DNA: TGCAGTGCTAGACCCGACGCGGGACAGGGGAGCGCAGATACGCAGTATTTT.

This clonotype has ten or more counts. V and J are TRBV12-5 and TRBJ1-5; the D gene is possibly TRBD1 (6 bases). V was pared by 1 base and J by 7 bases, with 14 bases between. Germline V gene data show CDR1 as LGHNT and CDR2 as FRNRAP. The CDR3 is 15 amino acids. The CDR3 reads CASGLDGGHVQPQHF. The CDR3 DNA reads as TGTGCTAGTGGTTTGGACGGGGGGCACGTGCAGCCCCAGCATTTT.

The rearrangement uses TRBV11-2 and TRBJ2-7, with 10 bases fitting TRBD1. The CDR3 is 16 amino acids. The germline V gene has CDR1 SGHAT and CDR2 FQNNGV. The V segment lost 1 base and the J segment 2 bases; nucleotides outside the gene matches: 5. CDR3 DNA sequence: TGTGCCAGCAGCTTAGCGACCGGGACAGGGGCCTACGAGCAGTACTTC. The encoded protein is CASSLATGTGAYEQYF.

The J gene is TRBJ2-7, the V gene TRBV10-2, with D maybe TRBD1 (5 bases). Gene TRBJ2-5 matches the end of the DNA better, so the J call may be wrong. This CDR3 spans 13 amino acids. Germline V gives CDR1 WSHSY, CDR2 SAAADI. CDR3 residues: CASSEGRDETQYF. The CDR3 bases are TGCGCCAGCAGTGAGGGCAGGGATGAGACCCAGTACTTC.

This clonotype has only a few counts. The chain couples TRBV9 to TRBJ2-4, with TRBD2 as a possible D gene (7 bases). Germline V gene lookup returns CDR1 SGDLS and CDR2 YYNGEE. The ends were cut back, 2 bases at V and 8 bases at J, with 11 bases in the middle. The length of the CDR3 is 13 residues. CDR3: CASSVGGRDIQYF. CDR3 nucleotide sequence: TGTGCCAGCAGCGTGGGGGGGCGTGACATTCAGTACTTC.

The rearrangement uses TRBV5-1 and TRBJ2-1, with D possibly being TRBD2 (5 bases). The CDR3 consists of 16 residues. Germline V gene data show CDR1 as SGHRS and CDR2 as YFSETQ. The V end lost 2 bases, the J end lost 6 bases, and 18 bases lay between the germline ends. This chain's CDR3 is CASSFERGIQLNEQFF. CDR3 sequence (DNA): TGCGCCAGCAGCTTTGAGAGAGGGATCCAACTCAATGAGCAGTTCTTC.

The chain employs TRBV29-1 and TRBJ2-5; 7 positions agree with TRBD1. The assigned J gene may be wrong: the sequence end matches TRBJ2-7 better. The CDR3 contains 12 residues. Germline assignment: CDR1 SQVTM and CDR2 ANQGSEA. CDR3 loop: CSVLQGLYEQYF. The CDR3 coding sequence is TGCAGCGTTTTACAGGGGCTCTACGAGCAGTACTTC.

This CDR3 is CASSSGTGNRDSPLHF. CDR3 nucleotides: TGCGCCAGCAGCTCCGGGACAGGGAATAGGGATTCACCCCTCCACTTT. The chain joins TRBV5-1 to TRBJ1-6; 9 positions match TRBD1. Trimming removed 3 bases from V and 8 bases from J; junction bases left unmatched: 9. Per germline, CDR1 SGHRS and CDR2 YFSETQ. This CDR3 comprises 16 residues.

The chain has TRBV3-1 and TRBJ2-7, with D perhaps TRBD2 (6 bases). Looked up from germline, CDR1 is LGHDT and CDR2 is YNNKEL (reference sequence). This CDR3 spans 14 amino acids. The germline V and J ends were trimmed by 3 bases and 1 base, with 10 bases remaining between them. The CDR3 spells CASSQSGVSYEQYF. In nucleotides, the CDR3 is TGTGCCAGCAGCCAGTCGGGGGTGTCCTACGAGCAGTACTTC.

The V and J genes are TRBV5-1 and TRBJ2-1, with 10 bases aligning to TRBD1. This CDR3 is 16 amino acids long. Germline V lookup: CDR1 SGHRS, CDR2 YFSETQ. V trimming: 1 base; J trimming: 10 bases; junction bases outside the gene matches: 11. As DNA, the CDR3 is TGCGCCAGCAGCTTGTCCCCAGGACAGGGGGGGTTAGAGCAGTTCTTC. Encoded protein: CASSLSPGQGGLEQFF. The full variable domain, with the rest looked up from reference TRBV5-1 and TRBJ2-1, is KAGVTQTPRYLIKTRGQQVTLSCSPISGHRSVSWYQQTPGQGLQFLFEYFSETQRNKGNFPGRFSGRQFSNSRSEMNVSTLELGDSALYLCASSLSPGQGGLEQFFGPGTRLTVL.

The J gene is TRBJ2-7, the V gene TRBV7-8, with 10 bases identical to TRBD1. The germline gives CDR1 SGHVS, CDR2 FQNEAQ. The CDR3 contains 13 residues. The V gene end was trimmed by 5 bases and the J gene end by 6 bases; junction bases not matched to a gene: 4. The CDR3 reads CASSATGGGEQYF. The CDR3 DNA reads as TGTGCCAGCAGCGCGACAGGGGGCGGCGAGCAGTACTTC.

The genes are TRBV20-1 and TRBJ1-2; TRBD1 matches at 9 bases. There are 13 residues in the CDR3. Trimming removed 1 base from V and 8 bases from J; junction bases left unmatched: 5. Germline V lookup: CDR1 DFQATT, CDR2 SNEGSKA (reference sequence). CDR3 DNA sequence: TGCAGTGCTAGAGCACAGGGGGCAGGGGGCTACACCTTC. It encodes CSARAQGAGGYTF.

V and J are TRBV27 and TRBJ1-6, with a possible D match to TRBD1 (5 bases). The CDR3 is 18 amino acids. Germline V gene sequence: CDR1 MNHEY, CDR2 SMNVEV (reference sequence). V was shortened by 8 bases and J by 9 bases, with 29 bases between the two germline ends. The CDR3: CASAPSGGAPSTASPLHF. In DNA form, the CDR3 reads TGTGCCAGCGCGCCCTCGGGCGGGGCTCCTTCAACCGCTTCACCCCTCCACTTT.